This TCR beta chain was sequenced during a study of OX40 agonist ivuxolimab in advanced cancers. Looking at the study overall: Ivuxolimab was an agonistic, fully human IgG2 monoclonal antibody directed against OX40 (CD134), a costimulatory receptor. Intravenous ivuxolimab was administered to patients every 2 weeks at six dose levels: 0.01, 0.1, 0.3, 1.5, 3 and 10 mg/kg. Of the approximately 50 dose-escalation patients, hepatocellular carcinoma was present in about 20, melanoma in roughly 15, renal cell carcinoma in 9 and head and neck cancer in 9. Partial responses occurred in three dose-escalation patients, of whom one had hepatocellular carcinoma and two had cutaneous melanoma. The monotherapy dose-escalation portion (N of about 50 patients) of the phase I ivuxolimab trial is reported in the paper. Peripheral TCRbeta sequencing was intended to test whether TCR sequence diversity was altered and clonal T-cell expansion was caused by ivuxolimab. The dose-escalation cohort was 82.7% male with a mean age of approximately 60 years, ranging from roughly 23 to 90. Prior anti-PD-1, anti-PD-L1 or anti-CTLA-4 therapy was permitted, and approximately 41% of dose-escalation patients had received checkpoint inhibitors.

Germline trimming: 4 bases from V, 3 bases from J; junction bases outside gene matches: 7. The CDR3 contains 16 residues, cysteine and phenylalanine counted. The sequence is cut down to CDR3 DNA, 48 bases in frame from base 1. The germline V gene gives CDR1 as SNHLY and CDR2 as FYNNEI. A remark on this clone: The target of this receptor is not known. Base quality data are lacking; no much larger clone is found one base away.

To sequence the TCRbeta CDR3 region, genomic DNA was isolated from the sorted cells. TCRbeta CDR3 regions were sequenced using the immunoSEQ Assay. Here the immuneACCESS table is served through TCRdb, limited to in-frame sequences with V and J called. Missing clones are a known gap in these copies; in checked studies unresolved V genes cover under half, and the rest lacks a known reason. The table for this sample lists tens of thousands of clones; around 94% of them were counted only once. Approximately 3% of the sample lies in the top ten. Patients with autoimmune disease history or receiving systemic immunosuppression were excluded from the trial. Peripheral blood for TCR sequencing was collected from all dose cohorts at baseline, on cycle 4 day 1, and on cycle 7 day 1. Samples were obtained from an open-label, multicenter, first-in-human phase I dose-escalation trial of ivuxolimab. Adults with locally advanced or metastatic melanoma, renal cell carcinoma, hepatocellular carcinoma or head and neck squamous cell carcinoma were enrolled in the trial. CD4+ and CD8+ T cells were sorted separately from peripheral blood before TCR sequencing.

The study at large found these results: The antigen specificity of the clonally expanded peripheral T cells was not determined. Low levels of normalized T-cell clonal expansion were also seen in some nonresponding patients. At doses from 0.1 to 3.0 mg/kg, clonal expansion was seen in both CD4+ and CD8+ blood T cells between baseline and week 6. Partial responders in the 0.1-3.0 mg/kg groups had among the lowest normalized peripheral clonal expansion, especially among CD8+ T cells. On average, CD8+ T cells showed more expanded clones than CD4+ T cells after ivuxolimab.

Sequencing used CD4+ or CD8+ T cells sorted from blood, obtained in a trial of the OX40 agonist ivuxolimab. The chain employs TRBV2 and TRBJ2-2; 8 central bases correspond to TRBD2. The receptor comes from an adult with an advanced solid tumor such as melanoma, head and neck, liver or kidney cancer. The nucleotides are TGTGCCAGCAGTGGCCAGCGGCGGGGGGACACCGGGGAGCTGTTTTTT. Its coded protein is CASSGQRRGDTGELFF.